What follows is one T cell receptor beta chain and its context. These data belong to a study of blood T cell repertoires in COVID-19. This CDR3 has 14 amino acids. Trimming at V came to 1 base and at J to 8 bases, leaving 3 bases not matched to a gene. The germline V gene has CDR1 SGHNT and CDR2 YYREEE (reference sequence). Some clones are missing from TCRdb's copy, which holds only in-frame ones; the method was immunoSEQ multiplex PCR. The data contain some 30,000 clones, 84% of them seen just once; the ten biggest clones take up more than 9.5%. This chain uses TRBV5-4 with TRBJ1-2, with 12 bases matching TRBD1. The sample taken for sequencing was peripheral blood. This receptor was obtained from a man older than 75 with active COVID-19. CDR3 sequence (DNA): TGTGCCAGCAGCTTGCGGGACAGGGGGCGCGGCTACACCTTC. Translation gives CASSLRDRGRGYTF.